This TCR beta chain is drawn from a study of CD8+CD57+ T cells in acquired aplastic anemia. About the study: Each DNA sample taken from sorted CD4+ and CD8+ cells came to around 3.4 ug on average.

V lost 1 base and J lost 2, with 9 bases in between. This CDR3 comprises 14 residues. Germline V gives CDR1 MDHEN, CDR2 SYDVKM. This clonotype was counted a few times. Genomic DNA acted as the template from which TCR beta VDJ combination and CDR3 sequence profiling were carried out. TCRdb itself ran the reads through MiXCR, one entry per CDR3 protein. The repertoire consists of 150,000 to 200,000 distinct CDR3 sequences, with approximately 40% occurring once and the leading ten covering 1.1%. The source material was sorted CD4+, CD8+, or CD8+CD57+ T cells (not recorded which) from PBMCs. This receptor was obtained from a human donor in good health. This chain joins TRBV28 and TRBJ2-7; D gene uncertain. CDR3 amino acids: CASSLSGPPYEQYF. CDR3 coding DNA: TGTGCCAGCAGTTTATCAGGACCCCCCTACGAGCAGTACTTC.